This T cell receptor beta chain was recovered during a study of shared clonotypes between healthy human individuals. Study-wide results and limits: The sharing of 4% to 5.5% of naive CD4 clonotypes was seen across a handful of donors.

This table comes from immunoSEQ multiplex PCR, and its TCRdb copy is limited to in-frame clones, with some not included. Of some 1,100,000 clones detected, approximately 78% appear once; the ten largest clones hold about 0.52%. Those who donated, Caucasian adults without exception, all lived in Nashville, Tennessee. The authors divided CD4+ cells into CD45RA+ naive and CD45RA-negative memory subsets. As for this clone: Its matching antigen is unknown.

There are 14 residues in the CDR3. Germline V CDR1 and CDR2: MNHNS, SASEGT. The junction had 5 bases not matched to a gene; V was cut back by 4 bases and J by 5 bases. The clonotype was recovered from a man aged 18 to 30 in good health. Some clones in this sample may be carry-over from other donors' samples. The sample was memory CD4+ T cells from PBMCs. Subset described: CD45RA-negative fraction. The chain uses TRBV6-1 and TRBJ2-7; 10 positions agree with TRBD1. CDR3 in DNA: TGTGCCAGCAGTGGGACAGGGGGTGTCAACGAGCAGTACTTC. Translating it yields CASSGTGGVNEQYF.